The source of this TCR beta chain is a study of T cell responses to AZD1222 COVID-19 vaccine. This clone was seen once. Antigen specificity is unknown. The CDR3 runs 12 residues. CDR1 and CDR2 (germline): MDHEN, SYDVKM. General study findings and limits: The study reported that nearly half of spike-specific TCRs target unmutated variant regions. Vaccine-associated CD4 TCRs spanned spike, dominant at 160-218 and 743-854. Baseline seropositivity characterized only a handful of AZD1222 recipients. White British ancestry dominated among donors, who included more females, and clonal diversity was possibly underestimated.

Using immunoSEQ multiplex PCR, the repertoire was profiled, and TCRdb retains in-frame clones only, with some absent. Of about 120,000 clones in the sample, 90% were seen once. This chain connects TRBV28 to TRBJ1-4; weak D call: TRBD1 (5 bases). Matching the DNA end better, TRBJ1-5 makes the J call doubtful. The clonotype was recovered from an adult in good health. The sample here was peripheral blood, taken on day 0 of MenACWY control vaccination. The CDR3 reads CASSLGVRGQHF. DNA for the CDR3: TGTGCCAGCAGTCTAGGGGTGCGTGGACAGCATTTT.